The 20 T cell receptor beta chains presented below share a single source sample, sequenced in a study of identical twins (dated by TCRdb to about 2016). Library generation was performed with 5' RACE. Data came from an Illumina HiSeq 2000. TCRdb cleaned the public reads at Q25 with fastp, built clones with MiXCR and kept in-frame beta chains. Under each unique CDR3 protein, matching rows form one entry showing the most common genes and DNA. For this sample there are around 1.7 million distinct CDR3 sequences; more than 30% appear just once. The ten biggest clones cover about 0.3% of the sample. Sequencing was performed on cord blood. These receptors originate from a newborn girl in good health.

The rearrangement joins TRBV20-1 to TRBJ2-3, with 9 bases lining up with TRBD2. The germline V gene encodes CDR1 DFQATT and CDR2 SNEGSKA (reference sequence). This CDR3 comprises 14 residues. After removal of 5 bases from V and 2 bases from J, the junction contained 5 bases not matched to a gene. CDR3 region: CSADQRGVTDTQYF. CDR3 sequence (DNA): TGCAGTGCTGACCAGCGGGGGGTCACAGATACGCAGTATTTT.

This clonotype was found a few times. The chain links TRBV20-1 to TRBJ2-3; 9 positions match TRBD2. The ends lost 1 base at V and 4 bases at J; junction bases unmatched: 9. This CDR3 has 16 residues. Looked up from germline, CDR1 is DFQATT and CDR2 is SNEGSKA (reference sequence). This CDR3 reads CSARGLAGIESDTQYF. Here the CDR3 DNA reads TGCAGTGCTAGAGGTCTAGCGGGGATTGAATCAGATACGCAGTATTTT.

This clonotype was recorded a few times. This chain joins TRBV6-6 and TRBJ1-4; D may be TRBD1 (5 bases). V was pared by 4 bases and J by 5 bases, with 11 bases between. Germline loops: CDR1 MNHNY, CDR2 SVGAGI (reference sequence). The CDR3 has 14 residues. CDR3 in amino acids: CASSFRQWNEKLFF. The CDR3 DNA follows: TGTGCCAGCAGTTTTAGACAGTGGAATGAAAAACTGTTTTTT.

The chain links TRBV28 to TRBJ1-5; D is perhaps TRBD1 (5 bases). The germline V and J ends were trimmed by 1 base and 0 bases, with 16 bases remaining between them. The CDR3 covers 18 residues. Germline V lookup: CDR1 MDHEN, CDR2 SYDVKM. The CDR3 region is CASSLSGKGLYSNQPQHF. The CDR3 nucleotides are TGTGCCAGCAGTTTATCAGGGAAGGGCCTATATAGCAATCAGCCCCAGCATTTT.

This clonotype turned up a few times. The V and J genes are TRBV5-6 and TRBJ2-1; D unresolved. Per germline, CDR1 SGHDT and CDR2 YYEEEE. Trimming took off 0 bases at V and 2 bases at J, with 9 bases between the two ends. The CDR3 extends over 15 amino acids. The CDR3 DNA is TGTGCCAGCAGCTTGGATAGATGGCCCTACAATGAGCAGTTCTTC. It specifies CASSLDRWPYNEQFF.

This clonotype was seen only a few times. The chain joins TRBV5-1 to TRBJ2-7; 8 nucleotides line up with TRBD2. This CDR3 has 13 amino acids. Germline V lookup: CDR1 SGHRS, CDR2 YFSETQ. V was clipped by 2 bases and J by 5 bases; unmatched bases: 3. This CDR3 reads CASSLSGRDEQYF. The CDR3 DNA follows: TGCGCCAGCAGCTTAAGCGGGAGAGACGAGCAGTACTTC.

The table lists this clonotype with a few counts. V and J are TRBV27 and TRBJ2-3; D may be TRBD1 (6 bases). Germline loops: CDR1 MNHEY, CDR2 SMNVEV (reference sequence). The CDR3 extends over 15 amino acids. V was trimmed by 2 bases and J by 1 base, leaving 10 bases between them. CDR3 sequence reads: CASSLGWGRTDTQYF. In nucleotides, the CDR3 is TGTGCCAGCAGTTTAGGGTGGGGGCGCACAGATACGCAGTATTTT.

This clonotype came up a few times. The rearrangement joins TRBV20-1 to TRBJ2-1; tentatively, D is TRBD2 (6 bases). The CDR3 totals 13 residues. Germline V lookup: CDR1 DFQATT, CDR2 SNEGSKA (reference sequence). V dropped 3 bases and J dropped 5 bases, with 11 bases sitting between them. The CDR3 is CSASGRANNEQFF. CDR3 coding DNA: TGCAGTGCTAGCGGGAGAGCTAACAATGAGCAGTTCTTC.

The V and J genes are TRBV20-1 and TRBJ2-5; 13 nucleotides agree with TRBD2. V shed 5 bases and J 11 bases; nucleotides not matched to a gene: 8. Germline-derived CDR1 and CDR2 are DFQATT and SNEGSKA (reference sequence). The CDR3 runs 13 residues. The CDR3 reads CSAGLAGANEQYF. In nucleotides, the CDR3 is TGCAGTGCTGGACTAGCGGGGGCCAATGAGCAGTACTTC.

This clonotype was recorded only once. The chain carries TRBV9 and TRBJ2-1; a weak D match, TRBD1 (6 bases). The V end was cut by 4 bases, the J end by 10 bases, with 21 bases between. The CDR3 covers 15 residues. CDR1 SGDLS and CDR2 YYNGEE come from the germline V gene. The CDR3 sequence is CASSPRTGSLYEQFF. The CDR3 nucleotides are TGTGCCAGCAGCCCCCGTACAGGGAGTCTCTACGAGCAGTTCTTC. Using reference TRBV9 and TRBJ2-1 for the parts outside the CDR3, the full variable domain is DSGVTQTPKHLITATGQRVTLRCSPRSGDLSVYWYQQSLDQGLQFLIQYYNGEERAKGNILERFSAQQFPDLHSELNLSSLELGDSALYFCASSPRTGSLYEQFFGPGTRLTVL.

The chain joins TRBV2 to TRBJ2-7, with 9 bases matching TRBD1. CDR1 is SNHLY and CDR2 is FYNNEI in the germline V gene. The ends lost 6 bases at V and 2 bases at J; junction bases unmatched: 5. There are 14 residues in the CDR3. The CDR3 loop reads CASREQGATYEQYF. In nucleotides, the CDR3 is TGTGCCAGCAGGGAACAGGGGGCTACCTACGAGCAGTACTTC.

The genes are TRBV6-5 and TRBJ2-1; D perhaps matches TRBD2 (6 bases). V lost 2 bases and J 5 bases, leaving 13 bases between the germline ends. Germline V lookup: CDR1 MNHEY, CDR2 SVGAGI. The CDR3 runs 15 residues. In DNA, the CDR3 is TGTGCCAGCAGTTACAACCCGGGGGAGCACAATGAGCAGTTCTTC. It is translated as CASSYNPGEHNEQFF.

This clonotype has ten or more counts. Mismatch with germline at one junction end may stem from a read error. V usage is TRBV5-1 and J usage is TRBJ2-1, with D hard to call. The V gene's germline CDR1 is SGHRS and CDR2 YFSETQ. The CDR3 spans 13 residues. The CDR3 DNA reads as TGTGCCAGCAGCTTAGCTAGCTACAATGAGCAGTTCTTC. Encoded protein: CASSLASYNEQFF. Full variable domain (remainder filled in from reference TRBV5-1 and TRBJ2-1): KAGVTQTPRYLIKTRGQQVTLSCSPISGHRSVSWYQQTPGQGLQFLFEYFSETQRNKGNFPGRFSGRQFSNSRSEMNVSTLELGDSALYLCASSLASYNEQFFGPGTRLTVL.

The V and J genes are TRBV20-1 and TRBJ2-1, with TRBD2 identical over 8 bases. J was trimmed by 0 bases and V by 1 base; bases with no gene match: 8. The CDR3 extends over 17 amino acids. The germline CDR1 and CDR2 sequences are DFQATT and SNEGSKA (reference sequence). This CDR3 is CSARGPWAGGSYNEQFF. CDR3 bases: TGCAGTGCTAGAGGGCCGTGGGCGGGAGGCTCCTACAATGAGCAGTTCTTC.

The chain recombines TRBV20-1 with TRBJ1-1; D remains unclear. Germline CDR1 and CDR2: DFQATT and SNEGSKA (reference sequence). This CDR3 comprises 11 residues. The DNA of the CDR3 is TGCAGCCTGACACCGAACACTGAAGCTTTCTTT. It encodes CSLTPNTEAFF.

The J gene is TRBJ2-6, the V gene TRBV6-5, with D perhaps TRBD1 (6 bases). The V and J ends lost 5 bases and 0 bases respectively, with 11 bases between them. This CDR3 comprises 16 residues. Germline lookup yields CDR1 MNHEY and CDR2 SVGAGI. The CDR3 region has the DNA TGTGCCAGCAGTCGGGACATGGGCTCTGGGGCCAACGTCCTGACTTTC. It translates to CASSRDMGSGANVLTF.

The sample holds a few counts of this clonotype. V gene TRBV5-1 combines with J gene TRBJ2-7; tentatively, D is TRBD2 (6 bases). The CDR3 loop spans 11 amino acids. Germline V gene lookup returns CDR1 SGHRS and CDR2 YFSETQ. The V and J ends lost 3 bases and 12 bases respectively, with 13 bases between them. The CDR3 protein is CASSWDSTRYF. CDR3 nucleotides: TGCGCCAGCAGCTGGGACTCCACCCGGTACTTC.

The chain joins TRBV6-6 to TRBJ1-2; TRBD1 is a possible D gene (6 bases). Germline-derived CDR1 and CDR2 are MNHNY and SVGAGI (reference sequence). The CDR3 is 13 amino acids. V lost 2 bases to trimming and J lost 5 bases, with 9 bases between them. DNA of the CDR3: TGTGCCAGCAGTTACAGGGGGGAGTATGGCTACACCTTC. Its translation: CASSYRGEYGYTF.

V usage is TRBV9 and J usage is TRBJ2-3; 12 nucleotides agree with TRBD2. The CDR3 loop spans 17 amino acids. V gave up 0 bases and J gave up 0 bases; unmatched junction bases: 2. In germline, CDR1 is SGDLS, CDR2 YYNGEE. The CDR3 DNA reads TGTGCCAGCAGCGTAGCTAGCGGGGGGGCTAGCACAGATACGCAGTATTTT. Protein product: CASSVASGGASTDTQYF. Drawing the rest from reference TRBV9 and TRBJ2-3, the complete variable domain is DSGVTQTPKHLITATGQRVTLRCSPRSGDLSVYWYQQSLDQGLQFLIQYYNGEERAKGNILERFSAQQFPDLHSELNLSSLELGDSALYFCASSVASGGASTDTQYFGPGTRLTVL.

V gene TRBV9 combines with J gene TRBJ2-7; D unclear. CDR1 SGDLS and CDR2 YYNGEE come from the germline V gene. The CDR3 length is 14 residues. The V end was cut by 0 bases, the J end by 7 bases, with 14 bases between. Written as DNA, the CDR3 is TGTGCCAGCAGCGTAGAGGCTGGGTTGAGGGAGCAGTACTTC. The encoded protein is CASSVEAGLREQYF.